These 27 T cell receptor beta chains originate from one sample sequenced in a study of blood T cell repertoires in COVID-19. Here immunoSEQ multiplex PCR was the method, and the copy in TCRdb shows in-frame clones only, minus some. The sample lists some 96,000 clones, 85% to 90% seen once, with 9.5% to 15% in the top ten. Input material: peripheral blood. These receptors originate from a human donor in a cohort sampled during active COVID-19.

The chain joins TRBV14 to TRBJ2-1, with a possible D match to TRBD2 (5 bases). Germline lookup yields CDR1 SGHDN and CDR2 FVKESK. The germline V and J ends were trimmed by 0 bases and 11 bases, with 8 bases remaining between them. This CDR3 is 12 amino acids long. The CDR3 nucleotides read TGTGCCAGCAGCCAAGAGCGGGTCCAGCAGTTCTTC. Translated, it gives CASSQERVQQFF. Drawing the rest from reference TRBV14 and TRBJ2-1, the complete variable domain is EAGVTQFPSHSVIEKGQTVTLRCDPISGHDNLYWYRRVMGKEIKFLLHFVKESKQDESGMPNNRFLAERTGGTYSTLKVQPAELEDSGVYFCASSQERVQQFFGPGTRLTVL.

This chain uses TRBV3-1 (or the pseudogene TRBV3-2) with TRBJ2-5; D is perhaps TRBD2 (5 bases). The CDR3 is made up of 16 amino acids. CDR1 LGHDT and CDR2 YNNKEL come from the germline V gene (reference sequence). V was cut by 0 bases and J by 4 bases, with 15 bases left in between. CDR3 loop: CASSQDLGSDAETQYF. The DNA of the CDR3 is TGTGCCAGCAGCCAAGACCTAGGTAGCGACGCAGAGACCCAGTACTTC.

The rearrangement joins TRBV7-6 to TRBJ2-5; D may be TRBD1 (6 bases). Germline values: CDR1 SGHVS, CDR2 FNYEAQ. The CDR3 is 18 amino acids. V was cut by 1 base and J by 2 bases, with 20 bases left in between. CDR3 loop: CASSLVGFLDRRQETQYF. In DNA form, the CDR3 reads TGTGCCAGCAGCTTAGTAGGCTTCTTGGACAGAAGACAAGAGACCCAGTACTTC.

V usage is TRBV7-2 and J usage is TRBJ2-3; the D is unclear. The ends were cut back, 0 bases at V and 0 bases at J, with 4 bases in the middle. The CDR3 contains 14 residues. CDR1 is SGHTA, CDR2 FQGNSA, per germline. The CDR3 loop reads CASSLAHSTDTQYF. The CDR3 DNA sequence: TGTGCCAGCAGCTTAGCCCATAGCACAGATACGCAGTATTTT.

This chain joins TRBV19 and TRBJ1-5, with D perhaps matching TRBD1 (6 bases). There are 15 residues in the CDR3. Germline V gene sequence: CDR1 LNHDA, CDR2 SQIVND (reference sequence). V was cut by 4 bases and J by 1 base, with 11 bases left in between. DNA of the CDR3: TGTGCCAGTAGTACCACAGGGAACAGCAATCAGCCCCAGCATTTT. Its translation: CASSTTGNSNQPQHF.

This clone was seen more than once but under ten times. This chain joins TRBV25-1 and TRBJ1-1; 7 nucleotides align to TRBD1. The CDR3 extends over 15 amino acids. Germline V lookup: CDR1 MGHDK, CDR2 SYGVNS. V was pared by 5 bases and J by 2 bases, with 8 bases of the junction left unmatched. CDR3 nucleotide sequence: TGTGCCAGCAGTAAGTCAGGGGGATCTAACACTGAAGCTTTCTTT. Translating gives CASSKSGGSNTEAFF.

This chain connects TRBV6-5 to TRBJ1-5, with unresolved D. The V end was cut by 0 bases, the J end by 1 base, with 4 bases between. From germline, CDR1 is MNHEY and CDR2 SVGAGI. This CDR3 has 14 amino acids. The CDR3 reads CASSYSGSNQPQHF. CDR3 coding DNA: TGTGCCAGCAGTTACTCGGGCAGCAATCAGCCCCAGCATTTT.

The V gene is TRBV4-1, the J gene TRBJ1-2; unclear D gene. V lost 4 bases and J 2 bases, leaving 11 bases between the germline ends. The germline V gene has CDR1 MGHRA and CDR2 YSYEKL. This CDR3 has 14 amino acids. In nucleotides, the CDR3 is TGCGCCAGCAGCCCCCCTGGGGAGAACTATGGCTACACCTTC. It yields the protein CASSPPGENYGYTF.

The rearrangement links TRBV6-4 to TRBJ2-1; 8 bases are a match to TRBD2. Germline V gives CDR1 MRHNA, CDR2 SNTAGT. The CDR3 spans 13 residues. Trimming at V came to 2 bases and at J to 9 bases, leaving 3 bases not matched to a gene. The CDR3 loop is CASSDGLAAEQFF. CDR3 nucleotides: TGTGCCAGCAGTGACGGACTAGCTGCTGAGCAGTTCTTC.

The count of this clone is one. The chain uses TRBV18 and TRBJ1-4, with TRBD1 matching over 11 bases. Unmatched junction bases numbered 5, after V lost 3 bases and J lost 8 bases. CDR1 is KGHSH and CDR2 is LQKENI in the germline V gene. The CDR3 runs 15 residues. CDR3 region: CASSPGQGAREKLFF. For the CDR3, the DNA is TGTGCCAGCTCACCCGGACAGGGGGCGAGGGAAAAACTGTTTTTT.

The chain joins TRBV5-1 to TRBJ1-1, with unresolved D. The length of the CDR3 is 14 residues. Germline V gene sequence: CDR1 SGHRS, CDR2 YFSETQ. Trimming took off 0 bases at V and 2 bases at J, with 8 bases between the two ends. This CDR3 reads CASSLGEGNTEAFF. The CDR3 DNA reads TGCGCCAGCAGCTTGGGGGAGGGAAACACTGAAGCTTTCTTT.

The chain uses TRBV5-1 and TRBJ1-2; 7 bases fit TRBD1. Trimming took 0 bases from V and 3 from J; bases not matched to a gene: 2. The CDR3 sequence is 14 residues long. CDR1 is SGHRS and CDR2 is YFSETQ in the germline V gene. CDR3 nucleotides: TGCGCCAGCAGCTTGGGACAGGGTCACTATGGCTACACCTTC. It encodes CASSLGQGHYGYTF.

The chain has TRBV14 and TRBJ1-2, with TRBD1 as a possible D gene (5 bases). From germline, CDR1 is SGHDN and CDR2 FVKESK. The CDR3 length is 15 residues. V lost 3 bases to trimming and J lost 5 bases, with 16 bases between them. As DNA, the CDR3 is TGTGCCAGCAGCCAGGCCCAGGACACTTTTTATGGCTACACCTTC. As protein: CASSQAQDTFYGYTF.

This rearrangement joins TRBV4-1 to TRBJ2-3; 8 bases are shared with TRBD2. CDR1 is MGHRA and CDR2 is YSYEKL in the germline V gene. Unmatched junction bases numbered 13, after V lost 0 bases and J lost 8 bases. The CDR3 extends over 17 amino acids. This CDR3 reads CASSQDLSGSGGGTQYF. The CDR3 DNA follows: TGCGCCAGCAGCCAAGATCTAAGCGGGAGCGGGGGTGGTACGCAGTATTTT.

The chain has TRBV24-1 and TRBJ2-3; TRBD1 matches at 7 bases. Germline values: CDR1 KGHDR, CDR2 SFDVKD. The CDR3 sequence is 14 residues long. V trimming: 5 bases; J trimming: 5 bases; junction bases outside the gene matches: 6. CDR3 in DNA: TGTGCCACCAGTGGACAGGGTCAGGGAGATACGCAGTATTTT. Translation: CATSGQGQGDTQYF.

This clone has only a few counts. J is TRBJ2-7 and V is TRBV11-3, with TRBD2 matching 9 bases. With 5 bases clipped from V and 6 bases from J, the junction kept 5 bases outside the gene matches. The CDR3 has 13 amino acids. Germline CDR1 and CDR2: SGHNT and YENEEA. The CDR3 DNA follows: TGTGCCAGCAGCGTACTTAGCGGGGGCGAGCAGTACTTC. As protein: CASSVLSGGEQYF.

This clone has more than one count but fewer than ten. In DNA form, the CDR3 reads TGTGCCAGCAGCTTGGCAGGGGGCGCCAGCTCCTACGAGCAGTACTTC. The encoded protein is CASSLAGGASSYEQYF. This chain joins TRBV5-4 and TRBJ2-7, with TRBD1 identical over 8 bases. Germline V gene lookup returns CDR1 SGHNT and CDR2 YYREEE (reference sequence). This CDR3 spans 16 amino acids. Trimming removed 0 bases from V and 0 bases from J; junction bases left unmatched: 5.

The chain employs TRBV19 and TRBJ2-3, with D unclear. This CDR3 contains 16 residues. V was pared by 6 bases and J by 2 bases, with 18 bases between. Germline V lookup: CDR1 LNHDA, CDR2 SQIVND (reference sequence). The CDR3, as DNA: TGTGCCAGTAGCCGATTACAGTCCATGAACACAGATACGCAGTATTTT. Residues: CASSRLQSMNTDTQYF.

This chain uses TRBV5-1 with TRBJ2-1, with 11 bases fitting TRBD2. V was pared by 2 bases and J by 4 bases, with 2 bases of the junction left unmatched. The germline gives CDR1 SGHRS, CDR2 YFSETQ. CDR3 length equals 15 residues. CDR3: CASSLRLAGYNEQFF. Here the CDR3 DNA reads TGCGCCAGCAGCTTACGACTAGCGGGGTACAATGAGCAGTTCTTC.

V usage is TRBV5-1 and J usage is TRBJ2-6, with D perhaps TRBD2 (6 bases). Germline lookup yields CDR1 SGHRS and CDR2 YFSETQ. CDR3 length: 15 amino acids. Trimming took 2 bases from V and 2 from J, leaving 8 bases between them. Here the CDR3 reads CASSFRLAGANVLTF. CDR3 nucleotide sequence: TGCGCCAGCAGCTTCCGACTAGCTGGGGCCAACGTCCTGACTTTC. Filled out from reference TRBV5-1 and TRBJ2-6, the complete variable domain reads KAGVTQTPRYLIKTRGQQVTLSCSPISGHRSVSWYQQTPGQGLQFLFEYFSETQRNKGNFPGRFSGRQFSNSRSEMNVSTLELGDSALYLCASSFRLAGANVLTFGAGSRLTVL.

This chain connects TRBV9 to TRBJ2-1; 14 nucleotides line up with TRBD2. This CDR3 is 17 amino acids long. Germline trimming cut 2 bases from V and 0 bases from J; bases unmatched to any gene: 1. Germline loops: CDR1 SGDLS, CDR2 YYNGEE. DNA of the CDR3: TGTGCCAGCAGCGTGGGGACTAGCGGGAGCTCCTACAATGAGCAGTTCTTC. It specifies CASSVGTSGSSYNEQFF.

The V gene is TRBV5-1, the J gene TRBJ1-2, with D maybe TRBD1 (5 bases). With 1 base removed from V and 4 bases from J, the gap between germline ends came to 17 bases. Germline V CDR1 and CDR2: SGHRS, YFSETQ. This CDR3 spans 16 amino acids. The CDR3, as DNA: TGCGCCAGCAGCTTGTCGGGGGACGGGCAGGCCTATGGCTACACCTTC. This encodes CASSLSGDGQAYGYTF.

This chain joins TRBV7-2 and TRBJ2-7; 10 bases match TRBD1. The CDR3 extends over 14 amino acids. CDR1 SGHTA and CDR2 FQGNSA come from the germline V gene. The V and J ends lost 5 bases and 0 bases, in that order; junction bases with no gene match: 1. For the CDR3, the DNA is TGTGCCAGCAGCCGGGACAGGGGCTCCTACGAGCAGTACTTC. This codes for CASSRDRGSYEQYF.

This clone was seen just once. This chain connects TRBV28 to TRBJ1-4, with a tentative D call TRBD1 (5 bases). The ends were cut back, 7 bases at V and 4 bases at J, with 16 bases in the middle. Germline lookup yields CDR1 MDHEN and CDR2 SYDVKM. The CDR3 extends over 15 amino acids. Here the CDR3 reads CASISGGGNNEKLFF. CDR3 nucleotide sequence: TGTGCCAGCATTTCTGGGGGGGGAAATAATGAAAAACTGTTTTTT.

The chain employs TRBV30 and TRBJ1-2, with 8 bases lining up with TRBD1. The CDR3 totals 17 residues. Germline CDR1 GTSNPN, CDR2 SVGIG (reference sequence). J lost 7 bases, V lost 2 bases, and 18 bases had no gene match. This chain's CDR3 is CAWSNRDRYVQRLGYTF. CDR3 bases: TGTGCCTGGAGTAATCGGGACAGGTACGTGCAACGGCTTGGCTACACCTTC.

The J gene is TRBJ1-4, the V gene TRBV6-6; weak D call: TRBD1 (5 bases). The CDR3 has 14 residues. Trimming cost V 8 bases and J 5 bases, with 15 bases left between them. From germline, CDR1 is MNHNY and CDR2 SVGAGI (reference sequence). The CDR3 DNA follows: TGTGCCAGCGCCTTCATGGAGGGGAATGAAAAACTGTTTTTT. This codes for CASAFMEGNEKLFF.

The rearrangement joins TRBV7-9 to TRBJ1-2; the D gene is possibly TRBD1 (6 bases). V shed 4 bases and J shed 8 bases, with 17 bases lying between them. Germline V gene data show CDR1 as SEHNR and CDR2 as FQNEAQ (reference sequence). This CDR3 has 14 residues. CDR3 in DNA: TGTGCCAGCAGCTCACGGACAGCGAATGGCGGCTACACCTTC. Residues: CASSSRTANGGYTF.